This is a list of T cell receptor beta chains from one sample in a study of blood T cell repertoires in COVID-19. TCRdb keeps only in-frame clones here, not all; method: immunoSEQ multiplex PCR. The table lists about 210,000 clones, about nine tenths of them singletons. Sequencing was carried out using peripheral blood. Receptors originate from an older man with acute or convalescent COVID-19. The CDR3 runs from the conserved cysteine through the conserved F or W. Fields, in order: J gene, D gene, V gene, clone size, CDR3 DNA, CDR3 protein. A D gene is named only where the DNA matches it firmly. Clone sizes are given selectively: once, few, many, or a class where the clone is expanded.

TRBJ1-1	-	TRBV28	-	TGTGCCAGCCGAACACTACACACTGAAGCTTTCTTT	CASRTLHTEAFF
TRBJ2-1	-	TRBV2	-	TGTGCCAGCGCGAGGGGGAGAGGGACCTACAATGAGCAGTTCTTC	CASARGRGTYNEQFF
TRBJ1-3	TRBD1	TRBV7-9	-	TGTGCCAGCAGTCCGACAGGGGGCCGGAACACCATATATTTT	CASSPTGGRNTIYF
TRBJ1-1	TRBD1	TRBV18	-	TGTGCCAGCTCACTCACAGGGGGCACTGAAGCTTTCTTT	CASSLTGGTEAFF
TRBJ2-7	TRBD2	TRBV27	few	TGTGCCAGCAGTTTTATGGGACTAGCGCTCTACGAGCAGTACTTC	CASSFMGLALYEQYF
TRBJ2-5	-	TRBV9	-	TGTGCCAGCAGCCCCCTACGCGGGCTAGCTGAGACCCAGTACTTC	CASSPLRGLAETQYF
TRBJ2-5	TRBD1	TRBV5-1	-	TGCGCCAGCAGCCAGGCTCCGGGACAGGGGGGCCATCAGTACTTC	CASSQAPGQGGHQYF
TRBJ1-5	-	TRBV3-1/TRBV3-2	-	TGTGCCAGCAGCCAGACACTGAGCAATCAGCCCCAGCATTTT	CASSQTLSNQPQHF
TRBJ2-5	TRBD2	TRBV10-3	few	TGTGCCATCAGTGAGTCGACTAGCGGGGGCCAAGAGACCCAGTACTTC	CAISESTSGGQETQYF
TRBJ1-2	TRBD1	TRBV9	-	TGTGCCAGCAGCGTAGAGGGACAGGGGGTCTATGGCTACACCTTC	CASSVEGQGVYGYTF
TRBJ2-2	-	TRBV5-1	-	TGCGCCAGCAGCTTAGCAGCGGCAGGGGCCGGGGAGCTGTTTTTT	CASSLAAAGAGELFF
TRBJ2-1	-	TRBV4-3	-	TGCGCCAGCAGCCAATATTCATATGGTTCGGTGAATGAGCAGTTCTTC	CASSQYSYGSVNEQFF
TRBJ2-2	-	TRBV9	-	TGTGCCAGCAGCGCCGCCGGGACAGCGGGTCCCGGGGAGCTGTTTTTT	CASSAAGTAGPGELFF
TRBJ2-1	-	TRBV9	-	TGTGCCAGCAGCGTCTTTCCCCTAGCGAGCCGCTCCTACAATGAGCAGTTCTTC	CASSVFPLASRSYNEQFF
TRBJ2-5	-	TRBV5-1	-	TGCGCCAGCAGCTTGGGGTCCTTAGCTAGCGAGACCCAGTACTTC	CASSLGSLASETQYF
TRBJ1-2	-	TRBV2	-	TGTGCCAGCAGTGGGCTCGGCGGTTTTGGCTATGGCTACACCTTC	CASSGLGGFGYGYTF
TRBJ1-2	-	TRBV28	-	TGTGCCAGCAGTAAAGCCGACAGTCCCCCCCGGGATGGCTACACCTTC	CASSKADSPPRDGYTF
TRBJ2-1	TRBD2	TRBV11-3	-	TGTGCCAGCAGCTCTGGGACTAGCGGGAGGCACAATGAGCAGTTCTTC	CASSSGTSGRHNEQFF
TRBJ1-1	-	TRBV29-1	-	TGCAGCGTTGCTAATTGGAGGACTGAAGCTTTCTTT	CSVANWRTEAFF
TRBJ2-7	TRBD1	TRBV7-2	-	TGTGCCAGCAGCTTACTCGCAGGGGGTTCCTACGAGCAGTACTTC	CASSLLAGGSYEQYF
TRBJ1-4	TRBD1	TRBV20-1	-	TGCAGTGCTAGTCCCACCGGACAGGCCCGTAATGAAAAACTGTTTTTT	CSASPTGQARNEKLFF
TRBJ1-5	-	TRBV28	-	TGTGCCAGCAGGGGGGCCAATCAGCCCCAGCATTTT	CASRGANQPQHF
TRBJ2-5	-	TRBV5-4	-	TGTGCCAGCAGCTTGGTTGTGGCCGCACAAGAGACCCAGTACTTC	CASSLVVAAQETQYF
TRBJ2-1	TRBD2	TRBV5-1	-	TGCGCCAGCAGCTTAAGTTGGGCAGCGGGACCGAACAATGAGCAGTTCTTC	CASSLSWAAGPNNEQFF
TRBJ1-2	-	TRBV28	few	TGTGCCAGCAGTTCCTGGACAGCTAACTATGGCTACACCTTC	CASSSWTANYGYTF
TRBJ2-1	TRBD2	TRBV6-6	once	TGTGCCAGCAGTCCCTCCCGGACTAGCGGGAGAGTCGATGAGCAGTTCTTC	CASSPSRTSGRVDEQFF
TRBJ1-5	-	TRBV4-1	-	TGCGCCAGCAGCCAAGATAAGGGGGTAATCCAGCCCCAGCATTTT	CASSQDKGVIQPQHF
TRBJ2-2	TRBD1	TRBV3-1/TRBV3-2	-	TGTGCCAGCAGCCAAGATATGGGACAGGGGGCGGACGGGGAGCTGTTTTTT	CASSQDMGQGADGELFF